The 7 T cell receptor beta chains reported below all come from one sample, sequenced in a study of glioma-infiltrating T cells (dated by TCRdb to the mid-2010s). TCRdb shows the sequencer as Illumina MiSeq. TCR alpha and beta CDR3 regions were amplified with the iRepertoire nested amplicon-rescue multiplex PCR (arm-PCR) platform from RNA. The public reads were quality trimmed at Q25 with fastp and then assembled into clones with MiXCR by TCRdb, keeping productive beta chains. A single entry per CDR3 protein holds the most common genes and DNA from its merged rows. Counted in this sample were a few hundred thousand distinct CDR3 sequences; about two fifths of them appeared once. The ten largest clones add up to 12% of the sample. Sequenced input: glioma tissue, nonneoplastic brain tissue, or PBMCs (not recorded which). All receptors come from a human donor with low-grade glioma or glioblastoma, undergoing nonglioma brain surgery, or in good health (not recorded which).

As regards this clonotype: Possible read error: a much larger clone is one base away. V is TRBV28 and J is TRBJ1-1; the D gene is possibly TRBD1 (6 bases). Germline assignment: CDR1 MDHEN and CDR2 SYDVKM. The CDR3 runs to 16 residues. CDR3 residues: CASSSEFWDMNTEAYF. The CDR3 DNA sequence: TGTGCCAGCAGCTCAGAGTTTTGGGACATGAACACTGAAGCTTACTTT.

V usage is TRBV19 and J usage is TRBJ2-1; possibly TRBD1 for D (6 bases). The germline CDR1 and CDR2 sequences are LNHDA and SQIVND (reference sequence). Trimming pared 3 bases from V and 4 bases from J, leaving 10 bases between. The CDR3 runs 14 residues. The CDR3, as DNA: TGTGCCAGTAGTATTGGGACAAAGTACAATGAGCAGTTCTTC. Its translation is CASSIGTKYNEQFF.

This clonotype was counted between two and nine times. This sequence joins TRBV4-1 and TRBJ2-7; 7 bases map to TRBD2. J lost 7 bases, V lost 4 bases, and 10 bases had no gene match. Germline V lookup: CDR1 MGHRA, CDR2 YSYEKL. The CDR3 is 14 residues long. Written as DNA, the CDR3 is TGCGCCAGCAGCCGACACGGACTAGAGAGGGAGCAGTACTTC. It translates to CASSRHGLEREQYF.

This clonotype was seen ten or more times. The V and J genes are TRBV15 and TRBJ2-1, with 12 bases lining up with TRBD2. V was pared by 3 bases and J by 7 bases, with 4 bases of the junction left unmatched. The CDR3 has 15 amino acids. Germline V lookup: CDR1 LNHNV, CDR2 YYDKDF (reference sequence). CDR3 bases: TGTGCCACCAGCAGCGGACTAGCGGGAAATAATGAGCAGTTCTTC. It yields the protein CATSSGLAGNNEQFF.

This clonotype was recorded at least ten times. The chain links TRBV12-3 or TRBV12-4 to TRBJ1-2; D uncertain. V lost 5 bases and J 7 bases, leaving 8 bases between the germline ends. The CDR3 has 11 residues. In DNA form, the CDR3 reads TGTGCCAGCAGTCGTCTTTCTGGCTACACCTTC. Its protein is CASSRLSGYTF.

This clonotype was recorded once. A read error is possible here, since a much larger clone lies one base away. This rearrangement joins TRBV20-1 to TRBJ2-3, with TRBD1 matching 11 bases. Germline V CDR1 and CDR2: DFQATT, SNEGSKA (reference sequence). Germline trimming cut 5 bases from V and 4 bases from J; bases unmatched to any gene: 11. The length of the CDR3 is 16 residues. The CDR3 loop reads CSAPNRDRGFADTQYF. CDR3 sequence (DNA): TGCAGTGCTCCAAACCGGGACAGGGGGTTCGCAGATACGCAGTATTTT.

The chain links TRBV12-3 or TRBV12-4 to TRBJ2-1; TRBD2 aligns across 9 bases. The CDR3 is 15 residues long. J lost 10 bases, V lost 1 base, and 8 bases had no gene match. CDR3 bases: TGTGCCAGCAGTTTAGGCCCGGGACTAGCCGGGGAGCAGTTCTTC. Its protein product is CASSLGPGLAGEQFF.